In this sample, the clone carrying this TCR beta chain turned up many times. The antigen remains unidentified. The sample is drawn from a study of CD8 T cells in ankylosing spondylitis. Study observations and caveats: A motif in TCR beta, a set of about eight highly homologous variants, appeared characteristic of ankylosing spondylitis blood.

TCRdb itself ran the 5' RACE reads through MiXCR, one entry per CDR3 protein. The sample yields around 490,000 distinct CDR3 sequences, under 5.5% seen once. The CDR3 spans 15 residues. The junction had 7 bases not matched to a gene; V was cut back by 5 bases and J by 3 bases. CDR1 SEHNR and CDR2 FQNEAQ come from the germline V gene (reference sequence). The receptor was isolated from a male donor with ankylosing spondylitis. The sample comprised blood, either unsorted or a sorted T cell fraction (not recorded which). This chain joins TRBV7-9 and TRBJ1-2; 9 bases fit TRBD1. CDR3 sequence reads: CASSTMTGGDYGYTF. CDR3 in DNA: TGTGCCAGCAGCACAATGACAGGGGGAGACTATGGCTACACCTTC.